A single sample is the source of the 26 T cell receptor beta chains below, sequenced in a study of blood T cell repertoires in COVID-19. Clones were sequenced by immunoSEQ multiplex PCR, and TCRdb holds only the in-frame ones, with some missing. The data contain about 150,000 clones, 91% of them singletons. Sequencing was done on a sample of peripheral blood. The receptors derive from a man in his fifties or sixties with acute or convalescent COVID-19.

This chain connects TRBV7-2 to TRBJ1-6; D is unclear. Germline assignment: CDR1 SGHTA and CDR2 FQGNSA. This CDR3 contains 15 residues. The V end lost 5 bases, the J end lost 8 bases, and 16 bases lay between the germline ends. CDR3 DNA sequence: TGTGCCAGCAGCCCCCTAGGAGGTTCTGATTCACCCCTCCACTTT. This codes for CASSPLGGSDSPLHF.

The CDR3 nucleotides read TGTGCCAGCAGTGAACAGGGGAAATCTAACTATGGCTACACCTTC. Encoded protein: CASSEQGKSNYGYTF. The V and J genes are TRBV6-1 and TRBJ1-2, with a possible D match to TRBD1 (6 bases). Germline-derived CDR1 and CDR2 are MNHNS and SASEGT. V was shortened by 2 bases and J by 0 bases, with 10 bases between the two germline ends. The CDR3 is made up of 15 amino acids.

V and J are TRBV9 and TRBJ2-3, with 10 bases fitting TRBD1. Germline CDR1 SGDLS, CDR2 YYNGEE. The CDR3 sequence is 15 residues long. Trimming removed 4 bases from V and 3 bases from J; junction bases left unmatched: 5. The CDR3 sequence is CASSRQGATTDTQYF. The CDR3 nucleotides are TGTGCCAGCAGCAGACAGGGGGCGACAACAGATACGCAGTATTTT.

J is TRBJ2-5 and V is TRBV10-3, with TRBD1 matching over 10 bases. The germline CDR1 and CDR2 sequences are ENHRY and SYGVKD. CDR3 length equals 23 residues. The J segment lost 3 bases and the V segment lost 3 bases, leaving 28 bases of the junction unmatched. The CDR3 DNA sequence: TGTGCCATCAGTGAAATCGGGACAGGGGTCCCTAGCGGATCCTTATATTTTAAAGAGACCCAGTACTTC. This gives the protein CAISEIGTGVPSGSLYFKETQYF.

J is TRBJ1-2 and V is TRBV28, with 8 positions matching TRBD1. CDR3 length: 13 residues. The V gene end was trimmed by 6 bases and the J gene end by 9 bases; junction bases not matched to a gene: 9. CDR1 and CDR2 (germline): MDHEN, SYDVKM. CDR3 DNA: TGTGCCAGCAGCGATAGGACAGGGATTAGCTACACCTTC. This encodes CASSDRTGISYTF.

This chain joins TRBV2 and TRBJ1-5; 7 positions match TRBD1. This CDR3 has 16 residues. The V segment lost 6 bases and the J segment 3 bases; nucleotides outside the gene matches: 11. CDR1 is SNHLY, CDR2 FYNNEI, per germline. The chain's CDR3 is CASRPRDSPPNQPQHF. The CDR3 region has the DNA TGTGCCAGCAGACCCCGGGACAGTCCCCCCAATCAGCCCCAGCATTTT.

The rearrangement joins TRBV7-2 to TRBJ2-2, with TRBD2 matching over 10 bases. Germline assignment: CDR1 SGHTA and CDR2 FQGNSA. V lost 6 bases and J lost 1; bases outside the gene matches: 8. The CDR3 contains 17 residues. The CDR3 is CASRPAGGTGNTGELFF. CDR3 bases: TGTGCCAGCAGACCAGCGGGGGGGACGGGGAACACCGGGGAGCTGTTTTTT.

The gene calls are TRBV5-1 and TRBJ2-7; D not resolved. The CDR3 loop spans 13 amino acids. Germline assignment: CDR1 SGHRS and CDR2 YFSETQ. Trimming cost V 2 bases and J 2 bases, with 8 bases left between them. Here the CDR3 DNA reads TGCGCCAGCAGCTTTTACCCAGCCTACGAGCAGTACGTC. Encoded protein: CASSFYPAYEQYV.

V is TRBV28 and J is TRBJ1-1; D gene ambiguous. CDR3 length: 12 residues. The germline V gene encodes CDR1 MDHEN and CDR2 SYDVKM. Trimming took 6 bases from V and 3 from J, leaving 8 bases between them. The CDR3 sequence is CASSFQDTEAFF. CDR3 DNA: TGTGCCAGCAGCTTTCAGGACACTGAAGCTTTCTTT. The full variable domain, in which reference TRBV28 and TRBJ1-1 provide the parts outside the CDR3, is DVKVTQSSRYLVKRTGEKVFLECVQDMDHENMFWYRQDPGLGLRLIYFSYDVKMKEKGDIPEGYSVSREKKERFSLILESASTNQTSMYLCASSFQDTEAFFGQGTRLTVV.

For this clone: Distinct nucleotide sequences in the sample also encode this CDR3. The CDR3 sequence is CAWARGTEAFF. CDR3 DNA sequence: TGTGCCTGGGCCCGGGGCACTGAAGCTTTCTTT. The chain combines TRBV30 with TRBJ1-1; D is undetermined. CDR3 size: 11 residues. The germline V and J ends were trimmed by 5 bases and 4 bases, with 8 bases remaining between them. CDR1 is GTSNPN and CDR2 is SVGIG in the germline V gene (reference sequence).

This clone was seen a handful of times. The chain employs TRBV5-1 and TRBJ2-5, with 13 bases aligning to TRBD2. Per the germline V gene, CDR1 is SGHRS and CDR2 is YFSETQ. Trimming cost V 3 bases and J 0 bases; bases outside gene matches: 5. The CDR3 is 17 residues long. The CDR3 nucleotides are TGCGCCAGCAGCTCGGGACTAGCGGGATTGAACCAAGAGACCCAGTACTTC. It specifies CASSSGLAGLNQETQYF.

The rearrangement links TRBV7-2 to TRBJ2-5, with TRBD2 identical over 11 bases. J gave up 0 bases and V 3 bases, and 3 bases lay outside the gene matches. This CDR3 comprises 16 residues. CDR1 SGHTA and CDR2 FQGNSA come from the germline V gene. The CDR3 DNA follows: TGTGCCAGCAGCTTTGCTAGCGGGGGGTACCAAGAGACCCAGTACTTC. Protein sequence: CASSFASGGYQETQYF.

The J gene is TRBJ2-7, the V gene TRBV10-1; 10 bases align to TRBD2. J gave up 4 bases and V 4 bases, and 4 bases lay outside the gene matches. The CDR3 loop spans 14 amino acids. From germline, CDR1 is WNHNN and CDR2 SYGVQD (reference sequence). The CDR3 DNA sequence: TGCGCCAGCAGTGCGGGACTAGCGAGGTACGAGCAGTACTTC. It specifies CASSAGLARYEQYF.

V gene TRBV19 combines with J gene TRBJ2-5, with D maybe TRBD2 (5 bases). Trimming cost V 10 bases and J 0 bases, with 15 bases left between them. This CDR3 is built from 14 residues. The germline V gene has CDR1 LNHDA and CDR2 SQIVND (reference sequence). CDR3 in DNA: TGTGCCACTAAAAAAGCGGCCAACCAAGAGACCCAGTACTTC. Its translation is CATKKAANQETQYF. The whole variable domain, filled in from reference TRBV19 and TRBJ2-5, reads DGGITQSPKYLFRKEGQNVTLSCEQNLNHDAMYWYRQDPGQGLRLIYYSQIVNDFQKGDIAEGYSVSREKKESFPLTVTSAQKNPTAFYLCATKKAANQETQYFGPGTRLLVL.

V usage is TRBV11-2 and J usage is TRBJ2-1; TRBD1 aligns across 8 bases. Trimming at V came to 2 bases and at J to 8 bases, leaving 8 bases not matched to a gene. The length of the CDR3 is 15 residues. CDR1 and CDR2 from the germline V gene are SGHAT and FQNNGV. As DNA, the CDR3 is TGTGCCAGCAGCTTAAAGGGTGCAGGGGGCGATGAGCAGTTCTTC. This codes for CASSLKGAGGDEQFF.

The chain employs TRBV28 and TRBJ2-2, with D possibly matching TRBD1 (6 bases). This CDR3 is built from 14 residues. V was cut by 4 bases and J by 5 bases, with 11 bases left in between. Germline V CDR1 and CDR2: MDHEN, SYDVKM. The chain's CDR3 is CASSSGADTGELFF. The CDR3 DNA follows: TGTGCCAGCAGTTCAGGGGCGGATACCGGGGAGCTGTTTTTT.

V is TRBV24-1 and J is TRBJ1-2, with D tentatively TRBD1 (5 bases). V was cut by 4 bases and J by 1 base, with 9 bases left in between. There are 14 residues in the CDR3. From germline, CDR1 is KGHDR and CDR2 SFDVKD. The CDR3 DNA sequence: TGTGCCACCAGTGAGGGAGGGGATAACTATGGCTACACCTTC. Its protein is CATSEGGDNYGYTF.

This clone was seen a single time. The chain has TRBV19 and TRBJ1-5, with 9 bases that match TRBD1. The V and J ends lost 7 bases and 9 bases, in that order; junction bases with no gene match: 13. The CDR3 contains 15 residues. The germline V gene has CDR1 LNHDA and CDR2 SQIVND (reference sequence). The CDR3 region is CASTRQGTGLAPQHF. In nucleotides, the CDR3 is TGTGCCAGTACCCGCCAGGGGACAGGGTTGGCGCCCCAGCATTTT.

The CDR3 region is CASSGDTNEQFF. CDR3 in DNA: TGTGCCAGCAGCGGGGATACGAATGAGCAGTTCTTC. V usage is TRBV2 and J usage is TRBJ2-1; D is perhaps TRBD2 (5 bases). The CDR3 spans 12 residues. V shed 6 bases and J shed 7 bases, with 10 bases lying between them. Germline assignment: CDR1 SNHLY and CDR2 FYNNEI.

The chain combines TRBV7-9 with TRBJ1-3, with 7 bases identical to TRBD1. The CDR3 spans 16 residues. V lost 5 bases and J lost 6; bases outside the gene matches: 13. Per germline, CDR1 SEHNR and CDR2 FQNEAQ (reference sequence). The CDR3 is CASSKTTGLGKNTIYF. CDR3 sequence (DNA): TGTGCCAGCAGCAAGACGACAGGGCTTGGTAAAAACACCATATATTTT.

This chain links TRBV9 with TRBJ1-2; 10 bases fit TRBD1. The CDR3 has 15 residues. Germline lookup yields CDR1 SGDLS and CDR2 YYNGEE. Unmatched junction bases numbered 9, after V lost 5 bases and J lost 5 bases. The CDR3 region is CASSQHRDRGYGYTF. Here the CDR3 DNA reads TGTGCCAGCAGTCAACACCGGGACAGGGGTTATGGCTACACCTTC.

The chain employs TRBV18 and TRBJ1-1; D ambiguous. V shed 0 bases and J shed 1 base, with 3 bases lying between them. Germline loops: CDR1 KGHSH, CDR2 LQKENI. The CDR3 extends over 13 amino acids. As DNA, the CDR3 is TGTGCCAGCTCACCACCGGCGAACACTGAAGCTTTCTTT. This translates into CASSPPANTEAFF.

J is TRBJ2-1 and V is TRBV28, with 10 positions matching TRBD2. Losses at the gene ends were 4 bases for V and 4 bases for J; bases not matched to a gene: 4. The germline V gene encodes CDR1 MDHEN and CDR2 SYDVKM. The CDR3 is 15 residues long. The CDR3 bases are TGTGCCAGCAGTTCGGCTAGCGGGAGTTACAATGAGCAGTTCTTC. Protein product: CASSSASGSYNEQFF.

The chain joins TRBV25-1 to TRBJ2-2; 7 bases align to TRBD2. The germline gives CDR1 MGHDK, CDR2 SYGVNS. J was trimmed by 6 bases and V by 6 bases; bases with no gene match: 13. This CDR3 region has 16 residues. CDR3 protein: CASSGSGAAEPGELFF. As DNA, the CDR3 is TGTGCCAGCAGCGGGAGCGGGGCGGCGGAACCCGGGGAGCTGTTTTTT.

The V call is TRBV7-9, the J call TRBJ2-3; D gene uncertain. The germline V gene encodes CDR1 SEHNR and CDR2 FQNEAQ (reference sequence). Trimming took 5 bases from V and 5 from J, leaving 8 bases between them. CDR3 length: 12 amino acids. The CDR3 nucleotides read TGTGCCAGCAGCCCACCGAGAGATACGCAGTATTTT. Its protein is CASSPPRDTQYF.

V and J are TRBV11-2 and TRBJ1-1; the D gene is possibly TRBD1 (6 bases). V lost 2 bases, J lost 1 base, and 11 bases lay in between. Germline CDR1 is SGHAT and CDR2 is FQNNGV. CDR3 length: 15 amino acids. CDR3: CASSLHQGWNTEAFF. CDR3 DNA sequence: TGTGCCAGCAGCTTACATCAGGGGTGGAACACTGAAGCTTTCTTT. The full variable domain, its missing parts supplied by reference TRBV11-2 and TRBJ1-1, is EAGVAQSPRYKIIEKRQSVAFWCNPISGHATLYWYQQILGQGPKLLIQFQNNGVVDDSQLPKDRFSAERLKGVDSTLKIQPAKLEDSAVYLCASSLHQGWNTEAFFGQGTRLTVV.